One sample yielded the 7 T cell receptor beta chains listed below, sequenced in a study of a mutant IDH1 vaccine in newly diagnosed glioma. Described time point: baseline, week 1 (first vaccination visit). The treatment is: pre-vaccination baseline after standard-of-care therapy. Sequencing used immunoSEQ multiplex PCR; TCRdb keeps in-frame clones, though not all of them. The sample lists over 45,000 clones, more than 90% occurring once. This specimen was PBMCs, taken from a glioma patient treated with radiotherapy, temozolomide or both. The source of these receptors is a man in his fifties with glioma.

The chain is built from TRBV19 and TRBJ1-1; 12 positions agree with TRBD1. The CDR3 contains 15 residues. V lost 3 bases to trimming and J lost 6 bases; unmatched junction nucleotides: 5. CDR1 and CDR2 from the germline V gene are LNHDA and SQIVND (reference sequence). The CDR3: CASSMGTGGFAEAFF. For the CDR3, the DNA is TGTGCCAGTAGTATGGGGACAGGGGGCTTCGCTGAAGCTTTCTTT.

The V call is TRBV2, the J call TRBJ1-2, with 9 bases fitting TRBD1. The CDR3 totals 14 residues. V shed 6 bases and J 5 bases; nucleotides not matched to a gene: 7. The germline CDR1 and CDR2 sequences are SNHLY and FYNNEI. In DNA, the CDR3 is TGTGCCAGCAGCGCTTTGACAGGGGGGTATGGCTACACCTTC. It translates to CASSALTGGYGYTF. Full variable domain (rest looked up from reference TRBV2 and TRBJ1-2): EPEVTQTPSHQVTQMGQEVILRCVPISNHLYFYWYRQILGQKVEFLVSFYNNEISEKSEIFDDQFSVERPDGSNFTLKIRSTKLEDSAMYFCASSALTGGYGYTFGSGTRLTVV.

The chain employs TRBV28 and TRBJ2-1; D uncertain. Germline V gene lookup returns CDR1 MDHEN and CDR2 SYDVKM. The V and J ends lost 2 bases and 2 bases respectively, with 7 bases between them. This CDR3 contains 14 residues. The CDR3, as DNA: TGTGCCAGCAGTTTAGCGGAGACCTACAATGAGCAGTTCTTC. This gives the protein CASSLAETYNEQFF.

The genes are TRBV30 and TRBJ1-5; D unclear. The CDR3 covers 15 residues. Germline V gene data show CDR1 as GTSNPN and CDR2 as SVGIG (reference sequence). V lost 1 base and J lost 6, with 16 bases in between. CDR3 sequence reads: CAWSAGMGMGQPQHF. The DNA of the CDR3 is TGTGCCTGGAGTGCCGGTATGGGGATGGGTCAGCCCCAGCATTTT.

CDR3 nucleotide sequence: TGCGCCAGCAGCCAAATAATACCGGGACTATCTCGGGCCGGGGAGCTGTTTTTT. Translating gives CASSQIIPGLSRAGELFF. The chain combines TRBV4-3 with TRBJ2-2; TRBD2 aligns across 7 bases. The CDR3 runs 18 residues. CDR1 and CDR2 (germline): LGHNA, YSLEER. V lost 2 bases to trimming and J lost 6 bases; unmatched junction nucleotides: 15.

V usage is TRBV7-9 and J usage is TRBJ1-1; D gene unclear. Germline lookup yields CDR1 SEHNR and CDR2 FQNEAQ (reference sequence). This CDR3 is built from 13 residues. Trimming shortened V by 0 bases and J by 1 base, and 3 bases separated the two germline ends. This chain's CDR3 is CASSLAENTEAFF. The CDR3 bases are TGTGCCAGCAGCTTAGCGGAGAACACTGAAGCTTTCTTT.

V and J are TRBV30 and TRBJ2-4, with TRBD1 identical over 7 bases. CDR3 length: 13 amino acids. V was pared by 1 base and J by 7 bases, with 4 bases of the junction left unmatched. Germline V gives CDR1 GTSNPN, CDR2 SVGIG (reference sequence). The CDR3 is CAWSENRGNIQYF. The CDR3 coding sequence is TGTGCCTGGAGTGAAAACAGGGGCAACATTCAGTACTTC.